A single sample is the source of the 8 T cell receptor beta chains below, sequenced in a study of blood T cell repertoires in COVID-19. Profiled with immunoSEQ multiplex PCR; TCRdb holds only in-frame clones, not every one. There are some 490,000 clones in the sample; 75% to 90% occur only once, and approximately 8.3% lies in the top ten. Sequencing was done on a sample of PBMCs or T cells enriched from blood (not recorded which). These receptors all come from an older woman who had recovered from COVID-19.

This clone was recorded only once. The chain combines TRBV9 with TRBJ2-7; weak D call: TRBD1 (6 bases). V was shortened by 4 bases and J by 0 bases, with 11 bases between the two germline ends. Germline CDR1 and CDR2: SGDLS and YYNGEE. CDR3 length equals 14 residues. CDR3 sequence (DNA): TGTGCCAGCAGCTTACAGGGTCTCTCCTACGAGCAGTACTTC. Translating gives CASSLQGLSYEQYF.

CDR3 in DNA: TGTGCTAGTGGTTTGTACGGGGTAGCTAACTATGGCTACACCTTC. Amino acids: CASGLYGVANYGYTF. The rearrangement uses TRBV12-5 and TRBJ1-2; no definite D call. The CDR3 runs 15 residues. The germline V gene has CDR1 LGHNT and CDR2 FRNRAP. Trimming cost V 2 bases and J 0 bases, with 10 bases left between them. The full variable domain, its missing parts supplied by reference TRBV12-5 and TRBJ1-2, is DARVTQTPRHKVTEMGQEVTMRCQPILGHNTVFWYRQTMMQGLELLAYFRNRAPLDDSGMPKDRFSAEMPDATLATLKIQPSEPRDSAVYFCASGLYGVANYGYTFGSGTRLTVV.

CDR3 region: CASSRLGGGLSSYNSPLHF. The CDR3 DNA follows: TGTGCCAGCAGCCGCTTAGGGGGAGGGTTGAGCTCCTATAATTCACCCCTCCACTTT. The chain recombines TRBV13 with TRBJ1-6; weak D call: TRBD1 (6 bases). The length of the CDR3 is 19 residues. V was pared by 5 bases and J by 0 bases, with 20 bases between. Germline CDR1 PRHDT, CDR2 FYEKMQ (reference sequence).

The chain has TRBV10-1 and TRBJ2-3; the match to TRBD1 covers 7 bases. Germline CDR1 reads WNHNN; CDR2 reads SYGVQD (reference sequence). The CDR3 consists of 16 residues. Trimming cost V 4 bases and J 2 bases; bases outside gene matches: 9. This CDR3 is CASSGLQGTYTDTQYF. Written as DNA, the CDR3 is TGCGCCAGCAGTGGACTACAGGGGACCTACACAGATACGCAGTATTTT.

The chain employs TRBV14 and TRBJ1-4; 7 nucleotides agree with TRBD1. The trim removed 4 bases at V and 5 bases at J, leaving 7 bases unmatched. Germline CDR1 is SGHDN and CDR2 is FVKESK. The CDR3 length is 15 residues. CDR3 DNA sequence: TGTGCCAGCAGCCCGCACAGGGGCCCAAATGAAAAACTGTTTTTT. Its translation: CASSPHRGPNEKLFF.

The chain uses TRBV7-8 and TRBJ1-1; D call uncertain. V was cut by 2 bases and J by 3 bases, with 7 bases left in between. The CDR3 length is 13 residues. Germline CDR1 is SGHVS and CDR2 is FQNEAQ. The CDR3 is CASSLSQDTEAFF. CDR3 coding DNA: TGTGCCAGCAGCTTATCGCAGGACACTGAAGCTTTCTTT.

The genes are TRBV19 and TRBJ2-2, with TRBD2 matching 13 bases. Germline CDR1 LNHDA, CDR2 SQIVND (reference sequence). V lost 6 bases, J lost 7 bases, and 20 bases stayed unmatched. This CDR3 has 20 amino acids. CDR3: CASSRDYGTSGARSGGELFF. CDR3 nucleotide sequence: TGTGCCAGTAGCCGAGACTACGGGACTAGCGGGGCCCGATCGGGCGGGGAGCTGTTTTTT.

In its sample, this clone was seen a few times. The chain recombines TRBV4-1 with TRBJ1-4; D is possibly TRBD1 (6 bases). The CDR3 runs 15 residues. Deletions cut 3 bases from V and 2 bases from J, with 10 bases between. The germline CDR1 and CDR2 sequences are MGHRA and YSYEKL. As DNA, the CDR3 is TGCGCCAGCAGCCACATAGGACAGACTAATGAAAAACTGTTTTTT. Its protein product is CASSHIGQTNEKLFF.